The present entry profiles one T cell receptor (beta chain) with its context. Its antigen remains unidentified. At a deep level, the assay was run. Template amounts of approximately 300 ng DNA, around 33,000 T cell genomes, were employed in unsorted PBMC replicate PCRs. Some clones are missing from TCRdb's copy, which holds only in-frame ones; the method was immunoSEQ multiplex PCR. This sample has about 480,000 clones, with over 60% found just once. This record comes from a study of shared clonotypes between healthy human individuals. Regarding the study as a whole: It was only blood that was sampled, and tissue repertoires likely differ.

Genomic DNA came from about 90 million PBMCs in unsorted samples. Germline V gene data show CDR1 as SGHTA and CDR2 as FQGNSA. The CDR3 length is 15 residues. V gave up 0 bases and J gave up 2 bases; unmatched junction bases: 3. The origin of this receptor is a woman aged 35 to 49 in good health. Some clones in this sample may be carry-over from other donors' samples. The sample consisted of PBMCs. The V gene is TRBV7-2, the J gene TRBJ2-5; TRBD2 agrees at 7 bases. The CDR3 DNA reads as TGTGCCAGCAGCTTAGCCGGGACTAATCAAGAGACCCAGTACTTC. Amino acid sequence: CASSLAGTNQETQYF.